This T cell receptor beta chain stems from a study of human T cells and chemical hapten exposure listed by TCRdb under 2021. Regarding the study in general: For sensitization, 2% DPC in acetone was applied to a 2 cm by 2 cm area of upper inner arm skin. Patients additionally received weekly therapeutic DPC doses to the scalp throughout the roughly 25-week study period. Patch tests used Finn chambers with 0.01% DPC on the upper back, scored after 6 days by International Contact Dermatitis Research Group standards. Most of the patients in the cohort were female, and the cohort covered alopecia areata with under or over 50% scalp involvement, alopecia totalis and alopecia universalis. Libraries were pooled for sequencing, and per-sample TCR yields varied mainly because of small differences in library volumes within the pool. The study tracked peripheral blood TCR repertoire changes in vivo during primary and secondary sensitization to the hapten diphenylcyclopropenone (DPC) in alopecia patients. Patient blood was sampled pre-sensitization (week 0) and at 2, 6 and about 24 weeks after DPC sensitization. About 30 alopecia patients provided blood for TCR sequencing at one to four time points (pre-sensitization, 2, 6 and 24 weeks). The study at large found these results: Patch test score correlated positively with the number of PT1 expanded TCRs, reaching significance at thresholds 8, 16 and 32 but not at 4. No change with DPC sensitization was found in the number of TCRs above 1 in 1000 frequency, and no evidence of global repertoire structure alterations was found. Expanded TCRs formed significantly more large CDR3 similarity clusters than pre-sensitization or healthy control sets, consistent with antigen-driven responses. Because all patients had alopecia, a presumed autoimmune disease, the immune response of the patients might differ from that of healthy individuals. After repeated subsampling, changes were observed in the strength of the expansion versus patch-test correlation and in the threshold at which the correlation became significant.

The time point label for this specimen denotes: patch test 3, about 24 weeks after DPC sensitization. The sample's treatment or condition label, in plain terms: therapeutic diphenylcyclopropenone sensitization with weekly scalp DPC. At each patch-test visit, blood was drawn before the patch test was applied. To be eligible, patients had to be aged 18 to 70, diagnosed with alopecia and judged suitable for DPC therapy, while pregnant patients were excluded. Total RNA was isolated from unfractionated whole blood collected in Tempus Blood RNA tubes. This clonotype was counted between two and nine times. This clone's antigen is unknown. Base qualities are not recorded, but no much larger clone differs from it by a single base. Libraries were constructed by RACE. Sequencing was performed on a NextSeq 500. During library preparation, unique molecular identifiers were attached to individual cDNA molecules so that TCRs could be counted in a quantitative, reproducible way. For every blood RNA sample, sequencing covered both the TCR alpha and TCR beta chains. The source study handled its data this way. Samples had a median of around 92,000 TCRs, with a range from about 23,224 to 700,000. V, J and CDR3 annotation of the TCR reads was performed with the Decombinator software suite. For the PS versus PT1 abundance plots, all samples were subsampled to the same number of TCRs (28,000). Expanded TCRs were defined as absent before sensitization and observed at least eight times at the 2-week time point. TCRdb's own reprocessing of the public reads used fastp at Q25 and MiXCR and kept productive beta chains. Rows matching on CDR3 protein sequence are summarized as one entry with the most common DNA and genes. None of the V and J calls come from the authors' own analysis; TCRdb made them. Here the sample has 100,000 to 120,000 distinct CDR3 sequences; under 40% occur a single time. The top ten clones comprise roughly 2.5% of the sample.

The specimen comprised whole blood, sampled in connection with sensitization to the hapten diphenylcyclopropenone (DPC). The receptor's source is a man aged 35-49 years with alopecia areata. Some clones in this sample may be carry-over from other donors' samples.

The DNA reads TGTGCCAGCACCTCCCTGGGGAAGAGAAGAGCTTTCTTT. Its protein reads: CASTSLGKRRAFF. The rearranged chain carries TRBV7-6 and TRBJ1-1; the D gene assignment is ambiguous. Taken from the germline V gene, the CDR1 and CDR2 loops are SGHVS and FNYEAQ. From the cysteine through the phenylalanine, the CDR3 covers 13 amino acids. CDR3 DNA only is kept here, 39 bases in frame from base 1. V and J are truncated by 7 bases and 10 bases respectively, leaving an intervening sequence of 19 bases.